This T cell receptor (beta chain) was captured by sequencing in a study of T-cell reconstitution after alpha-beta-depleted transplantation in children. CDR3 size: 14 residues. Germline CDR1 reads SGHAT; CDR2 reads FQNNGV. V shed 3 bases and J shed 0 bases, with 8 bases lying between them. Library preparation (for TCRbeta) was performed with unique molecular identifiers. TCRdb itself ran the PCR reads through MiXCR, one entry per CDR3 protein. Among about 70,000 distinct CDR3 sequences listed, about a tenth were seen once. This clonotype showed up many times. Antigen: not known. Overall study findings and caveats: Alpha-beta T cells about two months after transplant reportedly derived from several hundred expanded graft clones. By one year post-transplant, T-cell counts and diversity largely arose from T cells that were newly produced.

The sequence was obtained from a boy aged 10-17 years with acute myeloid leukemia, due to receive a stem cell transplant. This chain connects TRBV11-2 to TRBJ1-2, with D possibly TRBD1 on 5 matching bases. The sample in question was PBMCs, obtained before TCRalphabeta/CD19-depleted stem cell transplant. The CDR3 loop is CASSFGGSNYGYTF. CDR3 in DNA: TGTGCCAGCAGCTTCGGGGGGTCTAACTATGGCTACACCTTC.